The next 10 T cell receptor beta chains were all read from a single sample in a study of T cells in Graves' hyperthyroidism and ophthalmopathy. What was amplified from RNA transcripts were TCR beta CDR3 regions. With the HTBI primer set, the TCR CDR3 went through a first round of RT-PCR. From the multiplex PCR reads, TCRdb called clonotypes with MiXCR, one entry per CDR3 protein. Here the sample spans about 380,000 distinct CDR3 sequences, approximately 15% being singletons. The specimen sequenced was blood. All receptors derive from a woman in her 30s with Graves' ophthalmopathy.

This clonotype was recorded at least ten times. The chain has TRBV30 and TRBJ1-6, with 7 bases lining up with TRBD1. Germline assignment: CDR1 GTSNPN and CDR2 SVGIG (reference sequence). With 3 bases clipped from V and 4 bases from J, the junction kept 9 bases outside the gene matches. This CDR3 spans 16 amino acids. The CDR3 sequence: CAWRAEGAHYNSPLHF. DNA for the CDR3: TGTGCCTGGAGAGCTGAGGGGGCGCATTATAATTCACCCCTCCACTTT. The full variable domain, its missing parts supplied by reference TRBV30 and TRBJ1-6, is SQTIHQWPATLVQPVGSPLSLECTVEGTSNPNLYWYRQAAGRGLQLLFYSVGIGQISSEVPQNLSASRPQDRQFILSSKKLLLSDSGFYLCAWRAEGAHYNSPLHFGNGTRLTVT.

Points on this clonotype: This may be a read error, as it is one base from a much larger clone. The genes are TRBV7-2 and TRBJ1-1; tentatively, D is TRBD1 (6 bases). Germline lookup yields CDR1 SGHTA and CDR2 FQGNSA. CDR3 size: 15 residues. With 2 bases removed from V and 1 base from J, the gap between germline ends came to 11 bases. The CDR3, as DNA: TGTGCCAGCAGCTTAATGGGGGCGCAGAACACTGAAGCTTTCTTT. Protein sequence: CASSLMGAQNTEAFF.

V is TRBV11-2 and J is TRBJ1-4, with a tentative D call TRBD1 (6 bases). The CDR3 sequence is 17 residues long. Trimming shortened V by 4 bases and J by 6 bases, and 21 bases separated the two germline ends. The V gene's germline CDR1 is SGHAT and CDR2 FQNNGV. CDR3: CASSYGQSQGGYEKLFF. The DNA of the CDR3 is TGTGCCAGCAGCTATGGACAGTCGCAAGGGGGGTATGAAAAACTGTTTTTT.

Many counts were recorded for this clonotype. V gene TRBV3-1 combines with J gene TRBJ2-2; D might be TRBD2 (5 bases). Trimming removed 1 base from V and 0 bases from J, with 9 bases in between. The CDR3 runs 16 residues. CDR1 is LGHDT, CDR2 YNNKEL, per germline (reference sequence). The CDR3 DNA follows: TGTGCCAGCAGCCAAGTACGGGGAGCGAACACCGGGGAGCTGTTTTTT. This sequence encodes CASSQVRGANTGELFF. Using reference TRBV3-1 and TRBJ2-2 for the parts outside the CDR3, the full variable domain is DTAVSQTPKYLVTQMGNDKSIKCEQNLGHDTMYWYKQDSKKFLKIMFSYNNKELIINETVPNRFSPKSPDKAHLNLHINSLELGDSAVYFCASSQVRGANTGELFFGEGSRLTVL.

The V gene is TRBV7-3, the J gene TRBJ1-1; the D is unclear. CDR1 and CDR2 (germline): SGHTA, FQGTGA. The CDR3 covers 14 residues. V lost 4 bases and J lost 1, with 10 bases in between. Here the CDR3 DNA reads TGTGCCAGCAGCTCCTTAGTGGGGAACACTGAAGCTTTCTTT. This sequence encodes CASSSLVGNTEAFF.

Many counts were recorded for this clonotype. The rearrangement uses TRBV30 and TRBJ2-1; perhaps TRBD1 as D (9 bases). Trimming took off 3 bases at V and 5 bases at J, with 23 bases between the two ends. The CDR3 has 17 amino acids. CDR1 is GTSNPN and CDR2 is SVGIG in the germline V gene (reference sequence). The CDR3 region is CAWRQGARVSGDNEQFF. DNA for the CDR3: TGTGCCTGGAGACAGGGGGCGCGCGTTAGCGGGGACAATGAGCAGTTCTTC.

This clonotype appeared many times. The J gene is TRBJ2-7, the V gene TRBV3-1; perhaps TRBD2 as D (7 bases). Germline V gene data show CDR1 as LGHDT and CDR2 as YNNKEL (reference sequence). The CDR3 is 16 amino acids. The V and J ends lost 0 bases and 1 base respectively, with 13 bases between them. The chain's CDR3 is CASSQDGGGASYEQYF. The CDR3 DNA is TGTGCCAGCAGCCAAGATGGAGGGGGGGCGTCCTACGAGCAGTACTTC.

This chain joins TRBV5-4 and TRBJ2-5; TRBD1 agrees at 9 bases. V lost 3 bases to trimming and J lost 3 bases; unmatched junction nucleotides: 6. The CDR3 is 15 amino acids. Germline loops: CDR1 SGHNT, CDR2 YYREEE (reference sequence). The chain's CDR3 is CASSYRGPGKETQYF. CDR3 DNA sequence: TGTGCCAGCAGCTACAGGGGGCCGGGTAAAGAGACCCAGTACTTC.

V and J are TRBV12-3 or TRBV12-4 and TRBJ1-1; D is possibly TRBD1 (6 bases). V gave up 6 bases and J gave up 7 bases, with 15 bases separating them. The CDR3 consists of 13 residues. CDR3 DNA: TGTGCCAGCAGGAGGGACACGAACGTTGAAGCTTTCTTT. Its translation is CASRRDTNVEAFF.

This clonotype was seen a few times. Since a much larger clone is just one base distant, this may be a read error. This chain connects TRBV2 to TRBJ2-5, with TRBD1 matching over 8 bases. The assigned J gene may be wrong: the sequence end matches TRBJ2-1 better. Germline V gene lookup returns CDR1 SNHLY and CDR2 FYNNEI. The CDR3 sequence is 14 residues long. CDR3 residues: CASRTVTGGETQFF. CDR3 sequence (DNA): TGTGCCAGCAGAACGGTCACAGGGGGAGAGACCCAGTTCTTC.